Below, 8 T cell receptor beta chains from the same sample are listed, as sequenced in a study of tissue T cells after allogeneic stem cell transplantation. Time point meaning: mouse harvest day 14 after allogeneic transplant. Tail vein injection delivered 10^7 T-cell-depleted bone marrow cells and 10^6 splenic CD5+ T cells. The method was immunoSEQ multiplex PCR; TCRdb's version includes in-frame clones alone and lacks a portion of them. The sample holds 4,000 to 5,000 clones; 45% to 50% are singletons and the top ten take roughly 17%. The sample comprised lymph node tissue. All receptors come from a female BALB/c mouse given C57BL/6 T cells with graft-versus-host disease after an allogeneic hematopoietic cell transplant.

As for this clone: Gene names and germline match the mouse. The CDR3 DNA, read in part, is TGTGCAAGCAGCCCTTCAGGGAGTCAAAACACCTTGTAC. It translates to CASSPSGSQNTLY. The CDR3, in full, reads CASSPSGSQNTLYF. This chain links TRBV16 with TRBJ2-4, with a possible D match to TRBD1 (5 bases). Coverage ceases 1 residue before the CDR3 finishes, and the germline J gene fills in the end. The CDR3 contains 14 residues. CDR1 is SGHSA and CDR2 is FRNQAP in the germline V gene. With 5 bases removed from V and 0 bases from J, the gap between germline ends came to 9 bases.

In the case of this clone: Germline and genes: mouse. The CDR3 goes on 1 residue after the read ends, and that part is filled in from the germline J gene. The chain carries TRBV14 and TRBJ2-4; 10 nucleotides line up with TRBD1. The germline CDR1 and CDR2 sequences are SGHDT and FRDEAV. Trimming took 5 bases from V and 2 from J; bases not matched to a gene: 5. The CDR3 has 15 residues. CDR3 sequence: CASSLTGGLQNTLYF. The sequenced part of the CDR3 DNA is TGTGCCAGCAGCTTGACAGGGGGCCTTCAAAACACCTTGTAC.

There are a few counts of this clone. Any gene name here is a mouse gene name. The read terminates 1 residue ahead of where the CDR3 ends, so the germline J gene completes it. The chain joins TRBV20 to TRBJ1-3, with 8 bases matching TRBD1. V was pared by 5 bases and J by 0 bases, with 6 bases of the junction left unmatched. The CDR3 is 15 amino acids. Germline V gives CDR1 GFQATS, CDR2 STVNSAI. Here the CDR3 reads CGAGGTGNSGNTLYF. The sequenced part of the CDR3 DNA is TGTGGTGCTGGAGGGACAGGAAATTCTGGAAATACGCTCTAT.

A word on this clone: Gene names and germline match the mouse. The CDR3 end lies 1 residue beyond the end of the read and is filled in from the germline J gene. The chain recombines TRBV1 with TRBJ2-1, with TRBD1 matching 8 bases. The ends lost 0 bases at V and 4 bases at J; junction bases unmatched: 2. The CDR3 totals 15 residues. CDR1 is NSQYPW and CDR2 is LRSPGD in the germline V gene (reference sequence). This CDR3 reads CTCSADGDRYAEQFF. The CDR3 DNA, read in part, is TGCACCTGCAGTGCAGATGGGGACAGGTATGCTGAGCAGTTC.

This clone appeared a few times. Genes and germline are mouse. The read ends 1 residue before the CDR3 terminus; that terminus is restored from the germline J gene. V gene TRBV24 combines with J gene TRBJ1-4, with 11 bases aligning to TRBD1. The CDR3 is 15 amino acids. V dropped 4 bases and J dropped 4; count of bases not matched to a gene: 2. Looked up from germline, CDR1 is KGHTA and CDR2 is FRNEEI. The sequenced part of the CDR3 DNA is TGTGCCAGCAGTCCGGGACAGGGGGGCAACGAAAGATTATTT. Translation: CASSPGQGGNERLF. The complete CDR3 reads CASSPGQGGNERLFF.

This clone has only a few counts. The genes and germline here are from mouse. The CDR3 end falls 1 residue outside the read, so it is completed with the germline J gene. This sequence joins TRBV15 and TRBJ2-7, with 12 bases lining up with TRBD1. From germline, CDR1 is SGHND and CDR2 FRSKSL. The CDR3 runs 13 residues. With V trimmed by 6 bases and J by 7 bases, 4 bases remained unmatched. Here the CDR3 reads CASRGTGGDEQYF. CDR3 bases read: TGTGCCAGCAGGGGGACAGGGGGCGACGAACAGTAC. The full variable domain, with the rest looked up from reference TRBV15 and TRBJ2-7, is DAGVTQTPRHEVAEKGQTIILKCEPVSGHNDLFWYRQTKIQGLELLSYFRSKSLMEDGGAFKDRFKAEMLNSSFSTLKIQPTEPKDSAVYLCASRGTGGDEQYFGPGTRLTVL.

For this clone: The listed genes are named as in mouse. From the germline J gene comes the end of the CDR3, since the read stops 1 residue before it. Different DNA sequences within this sample yield the same CDR3. This sequence joins TRBV26 and TRBJ2-2; D call uncertain. The germline V gene has CDR1 KGHPV and CDR2 FQNQEV (reference sequence). This CDR3 has 14 amino acids. V dropped 0 bases and J dropped 0 bases, with 2 bases sitting between them. CDR3 sequence: CASSLSANTGQLYF. The sequenced part of the CDR3 DNA is TGTGCCAGCAGTCTGTCGGCAAACACCGGGCAGCTCTAC.

This clone occurred a few times. Gene names refer to mouse genes. The CDR3 end falls 1 residue outside the read, so it is completed with the germline J gene. The chain employs TRBV1 and TRBJ1-6; 11 positions agree with TRBD1. TRBJ1-6 is recorded as an ORF, its role being uncertain. This CDR3 region has 17 residues. V was pared by 3 bases and J by 4 bases, with 5 bases of the junction left unmatched. The V gene's germline CDR1 is NSQYPW and CDR2 LRSPGD (reference sequence). CDR3 DNA, as far as it was read: TGCACCTGCAGTGCCCGGGACAGGGGGGAATATAATTCGCCCCTCTAC. The encoded protein is CTCSARDRGEYNSPLY. The entire CDR3 protein is CTCSARDRGEYNSPLYF.